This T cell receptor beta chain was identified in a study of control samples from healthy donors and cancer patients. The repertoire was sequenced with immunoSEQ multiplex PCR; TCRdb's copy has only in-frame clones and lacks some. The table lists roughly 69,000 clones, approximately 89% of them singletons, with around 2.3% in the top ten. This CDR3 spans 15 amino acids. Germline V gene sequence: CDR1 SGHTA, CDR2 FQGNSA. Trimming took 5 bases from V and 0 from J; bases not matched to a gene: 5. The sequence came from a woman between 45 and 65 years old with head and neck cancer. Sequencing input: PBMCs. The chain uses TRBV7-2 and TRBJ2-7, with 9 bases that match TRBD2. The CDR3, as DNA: TGTGCCAGCAGCCCCCGACTAGCGGACTCCTACGAGCAGTACTTC. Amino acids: CASSPRLADSYEQYF.